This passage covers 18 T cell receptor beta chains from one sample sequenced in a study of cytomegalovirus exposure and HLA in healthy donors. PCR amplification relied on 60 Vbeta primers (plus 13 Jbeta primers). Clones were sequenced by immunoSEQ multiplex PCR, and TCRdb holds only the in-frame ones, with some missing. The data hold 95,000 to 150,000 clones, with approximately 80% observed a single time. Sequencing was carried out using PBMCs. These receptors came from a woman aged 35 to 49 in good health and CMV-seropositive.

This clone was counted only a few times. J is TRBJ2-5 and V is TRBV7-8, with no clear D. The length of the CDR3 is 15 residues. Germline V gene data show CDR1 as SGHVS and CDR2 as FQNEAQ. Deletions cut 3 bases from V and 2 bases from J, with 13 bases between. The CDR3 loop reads CASSFSVILQETQYF. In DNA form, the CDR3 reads TGTGCCAGCAGCTTTTCCGTCATTCTACAAGAGACCCAGTACTTC.

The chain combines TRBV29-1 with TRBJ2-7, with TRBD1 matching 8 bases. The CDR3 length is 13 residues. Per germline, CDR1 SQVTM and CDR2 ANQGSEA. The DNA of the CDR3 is TGCAGTATCGGGACAGGCAGTCCCTACGAGCAGTACTTC. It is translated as CSIGTGSPYEQYF.

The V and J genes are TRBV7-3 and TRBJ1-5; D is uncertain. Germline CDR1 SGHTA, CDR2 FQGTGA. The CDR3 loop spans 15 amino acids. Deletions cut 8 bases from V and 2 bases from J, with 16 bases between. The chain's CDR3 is CASLMAGMGNQPQHF. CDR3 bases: TGTGCCAGCCTCATGGCGGGTATGGGCAATCAGCCCCAGCATTTT.

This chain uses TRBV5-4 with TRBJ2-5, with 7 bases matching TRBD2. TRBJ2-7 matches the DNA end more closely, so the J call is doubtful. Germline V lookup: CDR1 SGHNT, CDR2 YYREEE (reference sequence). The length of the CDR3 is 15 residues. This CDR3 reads CASSSKRDLSYEQYF. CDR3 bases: TGTGCCAGCAGCTCCAAGCGGGATCTCTCCTACGAGCAGTACTTC.

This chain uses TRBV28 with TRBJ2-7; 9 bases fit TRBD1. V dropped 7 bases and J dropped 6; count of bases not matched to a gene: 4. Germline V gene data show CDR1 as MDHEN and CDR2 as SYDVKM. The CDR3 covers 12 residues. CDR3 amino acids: CASTGQGPEQYF. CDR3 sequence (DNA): TGTGCCAGCACGGGACAGGGTCCCGAGCAGTACTTC.

The CDR3 spells CASKGGANPYEQYF. For the CDR3, the DNA is TGTGCCAGCAAAGGGGGGGCAAACCCCTACGAGCAGTACTTC. The chain employs TRBV13 and TRBJ2-7; maybe TRBD2 (7 bases). V was shortened by 7 bases and J by 2 bases, with 15 bases between the two germline ends. CDR3 length equals 14 residues. CDR1 and CDR2 from the germline V gene are PRHDT and FYEKMQ (reference sequence).

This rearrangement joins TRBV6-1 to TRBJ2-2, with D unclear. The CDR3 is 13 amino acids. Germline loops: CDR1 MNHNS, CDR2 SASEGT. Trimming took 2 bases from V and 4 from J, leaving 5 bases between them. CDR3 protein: CASSEWATGELFF. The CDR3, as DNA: TGTGCCAGCAGTGAATGGGCCACCGGGGAGCTGTTTTTT.

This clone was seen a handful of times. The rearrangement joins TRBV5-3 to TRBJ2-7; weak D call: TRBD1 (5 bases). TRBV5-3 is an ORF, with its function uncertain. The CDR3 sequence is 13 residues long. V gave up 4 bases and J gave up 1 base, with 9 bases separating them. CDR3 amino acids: CARSLGQSYEQYF. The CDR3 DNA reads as TGTGCCAGAAGCCTCGGACAATCCTACGAGCAGTACTTC.

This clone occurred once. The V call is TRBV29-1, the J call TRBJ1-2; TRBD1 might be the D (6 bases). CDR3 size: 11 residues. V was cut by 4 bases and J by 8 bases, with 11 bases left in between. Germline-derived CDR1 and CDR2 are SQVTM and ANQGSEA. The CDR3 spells CSVAGVEGYTF. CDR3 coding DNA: TGCAGCGTTGCAGGGGTTGAAGGCTACACCTTC.

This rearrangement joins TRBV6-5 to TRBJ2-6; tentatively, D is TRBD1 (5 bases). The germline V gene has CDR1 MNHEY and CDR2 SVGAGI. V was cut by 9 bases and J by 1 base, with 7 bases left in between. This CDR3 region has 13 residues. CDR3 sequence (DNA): TGTGCCAGTCAGGGATCTGGGGCCAACGTCCTGACTTTC. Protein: CASQGSGANVLTF.

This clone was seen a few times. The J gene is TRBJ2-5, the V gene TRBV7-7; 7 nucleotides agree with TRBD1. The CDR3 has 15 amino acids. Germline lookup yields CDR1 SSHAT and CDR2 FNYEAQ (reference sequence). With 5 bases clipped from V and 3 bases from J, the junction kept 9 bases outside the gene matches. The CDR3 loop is CASSPSHTGEETQYF. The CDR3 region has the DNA TGTGCCAGCAGCCCTAGCCATACAGGGGAAGAGACCCAGTACTTC. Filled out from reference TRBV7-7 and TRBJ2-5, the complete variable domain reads GAGVSQSPRYKVTKRGQDVTLRCDPISSHATLYWYQQALGQGPEFLTYFNYEAQPDKSGLPSDRFSAERPEGSISTLTIQRTEQRDSAMYRCASSPSHTGEETQYFGPGTRLLVL.

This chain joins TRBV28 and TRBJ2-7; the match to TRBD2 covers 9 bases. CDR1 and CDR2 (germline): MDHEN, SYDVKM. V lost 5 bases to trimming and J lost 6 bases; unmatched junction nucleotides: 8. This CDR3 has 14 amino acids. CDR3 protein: CASSLLAGIGEQYF. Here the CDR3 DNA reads TGTGCCAGCAGTCTTCTAGCGGGAATCGGCGAGCAGTACTTC. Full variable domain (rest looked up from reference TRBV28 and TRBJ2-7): DVKVTQSSRYLVKRTGEKVFLECVQDMDHENMFWYRQDPGLGLRLIYFSYDVKMKEKGDIPEGYSVSREKKERFSLILESASTNQTSMYLCASSLLAGIGEQYFGPGTRLTVT.

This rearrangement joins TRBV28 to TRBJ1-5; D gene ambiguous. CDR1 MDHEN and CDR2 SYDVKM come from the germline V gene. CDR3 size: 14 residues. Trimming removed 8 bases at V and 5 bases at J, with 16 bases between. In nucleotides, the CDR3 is TGTGCCAGCGTCTCAGGTCCAGGCGATCAGCCCCAGCATTTT. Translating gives CASVSGPGDQPQHF.

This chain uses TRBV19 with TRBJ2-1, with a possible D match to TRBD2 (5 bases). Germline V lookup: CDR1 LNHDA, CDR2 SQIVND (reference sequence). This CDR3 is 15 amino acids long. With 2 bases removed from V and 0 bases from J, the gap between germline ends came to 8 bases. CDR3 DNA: TGTGCCAGTAGTATATTAGCGCCCTCCTACAATGAGCAGTTCTTC. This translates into CASSILAPSYNEQFF.

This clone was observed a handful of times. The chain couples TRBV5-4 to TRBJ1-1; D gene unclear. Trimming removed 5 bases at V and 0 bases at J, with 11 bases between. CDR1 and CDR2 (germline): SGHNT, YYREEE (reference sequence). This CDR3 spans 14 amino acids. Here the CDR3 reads CASRRGILNTEAFF. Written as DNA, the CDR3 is TGTGCCAGCAGACGCGGGATTCTGAACACTGAAGCTTTCTTT. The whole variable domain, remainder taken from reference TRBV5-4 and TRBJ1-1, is ETGVTQSPTHLIKTRGQQVTLRCSSQSGHNTVSWYQQALGQGPQFIFQYYREEENGRGNFPPRFSGLQFPNYSSELNVNALELDDSALYLCASRRGILNTEAFFGQGTRLTVV.

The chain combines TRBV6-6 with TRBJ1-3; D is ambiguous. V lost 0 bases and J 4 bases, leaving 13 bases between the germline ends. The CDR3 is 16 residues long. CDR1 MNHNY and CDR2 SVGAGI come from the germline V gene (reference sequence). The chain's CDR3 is CASSYSTGDIGNTIYF. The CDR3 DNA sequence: TGTGCCAGCAGTTACTCGACGGGAGACATAGGAAACACCATATATTTT.

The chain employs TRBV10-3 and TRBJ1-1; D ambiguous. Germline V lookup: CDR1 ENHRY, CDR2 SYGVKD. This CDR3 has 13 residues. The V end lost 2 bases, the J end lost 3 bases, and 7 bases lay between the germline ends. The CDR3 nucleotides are TGTGCCATCAGTGAGGGACTGCACACTGAAGCTTTCTTT. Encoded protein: CAISEGLHTEAFF.

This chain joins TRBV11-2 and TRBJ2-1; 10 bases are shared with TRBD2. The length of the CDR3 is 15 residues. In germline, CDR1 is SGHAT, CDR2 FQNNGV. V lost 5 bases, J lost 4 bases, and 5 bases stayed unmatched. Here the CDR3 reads CASSALAGGYNEQFF. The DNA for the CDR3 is TGTGCCAGCAGCGCGTTAGCGGGAGGATACAATGAGCAGTTCTTC.